What follows are 21 T cell receptor beta chains derived from one specimen sequenced in a study of T cell repertoires in cytomegalovirus infection. For these receptors, no antigen is known. One entry per CDR3 protein results from TCRdb running MiXCR on the reads. The profile shows around 100,000 distinct CDR3 sequences, around 10% of them singletons. Sequencing was carried out using PBMCs, sequenced either directly or after in vitro stimulation (not recorded which). Receptors originate from a human donor in good health (CMV status not recorded). Some clones in this sample may be carry-over from other donors' samples.

The sample holds a few counts of this clonotype. The chain uses TRBV7-6 and TRBJ2-5; D tentatively fits TRBD1 or TRBD2 (5 bases each). This CDR3 spans 14 amino acids. V lost 4 bases and J lost 3, with 12 bases in between. Germline lookup yields CDR1 SGHVS and CDR2 FNYEAQ. The CDR3 region is CASSSLEGKETQYF. CDR3 nucleotide sequence: TGTGCCAGCAGCTCGTTAGAGGGGAAAGAGACCCAGTACTTC.

There are many counts of this clonotype. The chain couples TRBV7-2 to TRBJ1-1; D is possibly TRBD1 (5 bases). CDR3 size: 13 residues. Per germline, CDR1 SGHTA and CDR2 FQGNSA. V lost 5 bases and J lost 8, with 15 bases in between. In nucleotides, the CDR3 is TGTGCCAGCAGCGACCGGGGGGGGTTAGAAGCTTTCTTT. Translated: CASSDRGGLEAFF.

This chain connects TRBV20-1 to TRBJ2-1, with TRBD2 matching 11 bases. Per the germline V gene, CDR1 is DFQATT and CDR2 is SNEGSKA (reference sequence). V dropped 3 bases and J dropped 8; count of bases not matched to a gene: 6. The CDR3 runs 14 residues. The CDR3 DNA reads as TGCAGTGCTAGGGTAGCGGGAGGGTACTATGAGCAGTTCTTC. It specifies CSARVAGGYYEQFF.

There are many counts of this clonotype. The chain is built from TRBV7-2 and TRBJ2-1; no firm D call. Trimming shortened V by 4 bases and J by 7 bases, and 11 bases separated the two germline ends. Germline lookup yields CDR1 SGHTA and CDR2 FQGNSA. The CDR3 sequence is 13 residues long. In DNA form, the CDR3 reads TGTGCCAGCAGCTCCTCCCTTTGGAATGAGCAGTTCTTC. It yields the protein CASSSSLWNEQFF.

In its sample, this clonotype was seen a few times. The chain joins TRBV6-2 or TRBV6-3 to TRBJ2-1; 9 nucleotides align to TRBD2. The trim removed 2 bases at V and 7 bases at J, leaving 3 bases unmatched. Germline assignment: CDR1 MNHEY and CDR2 SVGEGT. CDR3 length equals 14 residues. Here the CDR3 DNA reads TGTGCCAGCAGTTACACCAGCGGGAGGAATGAGCAGTTCTTC. The encoded protein is CASSYTSGRNEQFF.

This clonotype was seen ten or more times. This chain links TRBV7-2 with TRBJ1-1; weak D call: TRBD1 (5 bases). Trimming shortened V by 3 bases and J by 5 bases, and 10 bases separated the two germline ends. This CDR3 is built from 13 residues. Per germline, CDR1 SGHTA and CDR2 FQGNSA. CDR3: CASSLTRTTEAFF. The CDR3 bases are TGTGCCAGCAGCTTGACCCGGACAACTGAAGCTTTCTTT.

The chain uses TRBV9 and TRBJ1-6; TRBD1 agrees at 10 bases. J lost 6 bases, V lost 0 bases, and 0 bases had no gene match. The CDR3 is made up of 15 amino acids. CDR1 SGDLS and CDR2 YYNGEE come from the germline V gene. The CDR3 nucleotides are TGTGCCAGCAGCGTAGGGACAGGGGGTAATTCACCCCTCCACTTT. Amino acids: CASSVGTGGNSPLHF.

This clonotype was counted at least ten times. This chain connects TRBV7-9 to TRBJ2-6, with D possibly TRBD1 on 5 matching bases. CDR3 length: 17 residues. V was pared by 2 bases and J by 0 bases, with 11 bases between. Per germline, CDR1 SEHNR and CDR2 FQNEAQ (reference sequence). DNA for the CDR3: TGTGCCAGCAGCTTATCAACAGGCTTCTCTGGGGCCAACGTCCTGACTTTC. This sequence encodes CASSLSTGFSGANVLTF.

This clonotype has just a few counts. This chain uses TRBV20-1 with TRBJ1-6; D is unresolved. CDR3 length equals 17 residues. V was cut by 0 bases and J by 5 bases, with 17 bases left in between. The germline V gene encodes CDR1 DFQATT and CDR2 SNEGSKA (reference sequence). The CDR3 bases are TGCAGTGCTAGAGATCCCCGGGTAGGGAGGGATAATTCACCCCTCCACTTT. It is translated as CSARDPRVGRDNSPLHF.

The rearrangement links TRBV20-1 to TRBJ1-4; a possible D gene is TRBD1 (6 bases). The CDR3 sequence is 14 residues long. V lost 0 bases, J lost 7 bases, and 12 bases lay in between. Germline V gene lookup returns CDR1 DFQATT and CDR2 SNEGSKA (reference sequence). CDR3 sequence reads: CSARDPGVGEKLFF. DNA for the CDR3: TGCAGTGCTAGAGATCCAGGGGTGGGTGAAAAACTGTTTTTT.

V gene TRBV5-1 combines with J gene TRBJ2-2, with a tentative D call TRBD1 (6 bases). The CDR3 is 15 residues long. V lost 3 bases and J 0 bases, leaving 9 bases between the germline ends. Germline CDR1 and CDR2: SGHRS and YFSETQ. The CDR3 loop reads CASSSDRTNTGELFF. The CDR3 bases are TGCGCCAGCAGCTCTGACAGGACGAACACCGGGGAGCTGTTTTTT.

This clonotype has ten or more counts. This sequence joins TRBV7-2 and TRBJ1-4; D unresolved. V was clipped by 5 bases and J by 10 bases, with 14 bases between them. From germline, CDR1 is SGHTA and CDR2 FQGNSA. CDR3 size: 13 residues. Here the CDR3 reads CASSLPNVGKLFF. Here the CDR3 DNA reads TGTGCCAGCAGCCTACCGAACGTGGGAAAACTGTTTTTT.

This clonotype occurred many times. The V and J genes are TRBV7-2 and TRBJ1-4, with a possible D match to TRBD1 (5 bases). V was shortened by 4 bases and J by 0 bases, with 21 bases between the two germline ends. CDR3 length: 19 amino acids. The germline CDR1 and CDR2 sequences are SGHTA and FQGNSA. CDR3 bases: TGTGCCAGCAGCTCCCATTGGCCAGGGACCCCTGCAACTAATGAAAAACTGTTTTTT. Its translation: CASSSHWPGTPATNEKLFF.

This clonotype was found many times. The V and J genes are TRBV20-1 and TRBJ1-1; TRBD1 aligns across 9 bases. The CDR3 contains 13 residues. The ends lost 6 bases at V and 4 bases at J; junction bases unmatched: 6. Per the germline V gene, CDR1 is DFQATT and CDR2 is SNEGSKA (reference sequence). The DNA for the CDR3 is TGCAGTGCGTCGACAGGGGGTTTCACTGAAGCTTTCTTT. This gives the protein CSASTGGFTEAFF.

This clonotype was recorded at least ten times. The chain recombines TRBV19 with TRBJ1-5, with 8 bases aligning to TRBD1. In germline, CDR1 is LNHDA, CDR2 SQIVND (reference sequence). J gave up 3 bases and V 5 bases, and 15 bases lay outside the gene matches. The CDR3 contains 18 residues. For the CDR3, the DNA is TGTGCCAGTAGTCCTCGAGGACAGGGAAAGTCCCCCAATCAGCCCCAGCATTTT. Amino acid sequence: CASSPRGQGKSPNQPQHF.

This clonotype was seen a single time. This chain uses TRBV5-1 with TRBJ2-5; D ambiguous. This CDR3 is 15 amino acids long. V lost 4 bases and J lost 0, with 13 bases in between. The germline gives CDR1 SGHRS, CDR2 YFSETQ. CDR3 region: CASSHIRVYQETQYF. The CDR3 region has the DNA TGCGCCAGCAGCCACATCCGGGTATACCAAGAGACCCAGTACTTC.

This clonotype was recorded many times. The rearrangement links TRBV12-3 or TRBV12-4 to TRBJ1-2; 7 bases are a match to TRBD1. J was trimmed by 3 bases and V by 3 bases; bases with no gene match: 4. The CDR3 length is 14 residues. DNA of the CDR3: TGTGCCAGCAGTTTCTTCCAGGGGGACTATGGCTACACCTTC. This sequence encodes CASSFFQGDYGYTF.

This clonotype was observed a few times. V gene TRBV30 combines with J gene TRBJ1-5; tentative D call: TRBD1 (5 bases). The CDR3 has 13 residues. V lost 5 bases and J 3 bases, leaving 11 bases between the germline ends. CDR1 is GTSNPN and CDR2 is SVGIG in the germline V gene (reference sequence). The CDR3 loop reads CAWGGGDNQPQHF. CDR3 nucleotides: TGTGCCTGGGGGGGGGGGGACAATCAGCCCCAGCATTTT.

This rearrangement joins TRBV4-1 to TRBJ1-2; no clear D gene. The CDR3 spans 18 residues. Germline lookup yields CDR1 MGHRA and CDR2 YSYEKL. The V end was cut by 0 bases, the J end by 0 bases, with 17 bases between. CDR3 nucleotide sequence: TGCGCCAGCAGCCAAGAATGGCGGACGACGGCCCCTAACTATGGCTACACCTTC. Encoded protein: CASSQEWRTTAPNYGYTF.

The chain is built from TRBV28 and TRBJ1-5; 8 positions agree with TRBD1. J was trimmed by 4 bases and V by 6 bases; bases with no gene match: 20. The CDR3 contains 19 residues. Germline CDR1 is MDHEN and CDR2 is SYDVKM. Written as DNA, the CDR3 is TGTGCCAGCAGCCCAATTGGTGCTTGGACAGGGTGTTGTAATCAGCCCCAGCATTTT. The encoded protein is CASSPIGAWTGCCNQPQHF.

In this sample, this clonotype turned up a few times. V is TRBV28 and J is TRBJ1-3; a possible D gene is TRBD1 (5 bases). Per the germline V gene, CDR1 is MDHEN and CDR2 is SYDVKM. Trimming stripped 0 bases from V and 0 bases from J, with 12 bases between. The CDR3 length is 17 residues. For the CDR3, the DNA is TGTGCCAGCAGTTTATGGGACACTCCGAGCTCTGGAAACACCATATATTTT. It specifies CASSLWDTPSSGNTIYF.